The sequence of this TCR beta chain was determined in a study of CD8+ T cells in alopecia areata. This clone was counted between two and nine times. Following RNA extraction, reverse transcription yielded cDNA that acted as the sequencing template. This table comes from immunoSEQ multiplex PCR, and its TCRdb copy is limited to in-frame clones, with some not included. The sample comprises around 100,000 clones, 56% of which are singletons, and about 3.2% rests with the top ten. Germline values: CDR1 SQVTM, CDR2 ANQGSEA. Trimming pared 3 bases from V and 15 bases from J, leaving 9 bases between. The CDR3 runs 9 residues. The treatment was: oral pan-JAK inhibitor, 5-10 mg twice daily.

This TCR came from a human donor with alopecia areata. Specimen: CD4+ T cells sorted from blood, collected at week 24, from a patient treated with tofacitinib. The chain joins TRBV29-1 to TRBJ2-1; D gene unclear. The CDR3: CSVERSLFF. The CDR3 region has the DNA TGCAGCGTTGAGCGAAGTTTGTTCTTC.